This T cell receptor beta chain originates from a study of cytomegalovirus exposure and HLA in healthy donors. About the research overall: Earlier results showed 90 million to 120 million unique TCR beta sequences derived from approximately 170 million T cells.

Vbeta (60) and Jbeta (13) primers were used in the PCR. The assay was immunoSEQ multiplex PCR, and TCRdb's table has in-frame clones only and misses some. There are hundreds of thousands of clones in the sample; about 66% occur only once, and 2% to 2.5% lies in the top ten. Worth noting for this clone: What it binds is unknown.

There are 10 residues in the CDR3. Germline V gene lookup returns CDR1 SNHLY and CDR2 FYNNEI. The junction had 1 base not matched to a gene; V was cut back by 8 bases and J by 9 bases. Points from the study as a whole: DRB1 showed the most TCR associations and HLA-C the fewest in a later analysis, as rates varied by HLA locus. What TCR beta sequences reportedly achieved was accurate prediction of HLA-A and HLA-B alleles in most subjects. Presence/absence analysis assumed near-uniform sequencing depth across donors.

The sequence was obtained from a female donor in good health and CMV-seronegative. J is TRBJ2-1 and V is TRBV2; 7 bases are a match to TRBD2. Sequenced material: PBMCs. The CDR3 nucleotides read TGTGCCAGCTCGGGGGGTGAGCAGTTCTTC. It translates to CASSGGEQFF. The full variable domain, in which reference TRBV2 and TRBJ2-1 provide the parts outside the CDR3, is EPEVTQTPSHQVTQMGQEVILRCVPISNHLYFYWYRQILGQKVEFLVSFYNNEISEKSEIFDDQFSVERPDGSNFTLKIRSTKLEDSAMYFCASSGGEQFFGPGTRLTVL.